This T cell receptor beta chain derives from a study of T-cell memory formation after mild COVID-19. CDR1 and CDR2 (germline): SNHLY, FYNNEI. The CDR3 region is 14 residues in length, termini included. A 5'RACE reaction primed in the constant segment made cDNA libraries of TCR alpha and TCR beta, and these carried sample barcodes and UMIs. MiXCR, run by TCRdb on the 5' RACE reads, gives a single entry per CDR3 protein. The sample gives under 300,000 distinct CDR3 sequences, over 7% of which show up once; about 20% is in the top ten. Points from the study as a whole: CD8+ contracting clones occupied EMRA, while CD4+ ones occupied mainly CM and EM.

This clonotype was detected only a few times. Its cognate antigen is unknown. It is unclear where the CDR3 begins or ends on the DNA, so no DNA is shown, and the CDR3 is as TCRdb lists it. The clonotype comes from a man aged 18 to 30 who had mild COVID-19 (a few samples of this study predate the infection). Cell type and time point are not known. Sequencing was performed on PBMCs or a T cell subset sorted from them (not recorded which). V is TRBV2 and J is TRBJ1-2. This CDR3 reads CASSTSTANYGYTF.